A selection of T cell receptor beta chains follows, all from one sample in a study of vaccination and CD4 T cells after COVID-19. No antigen is known for these receptors. One entry per CDR3 protein results from TCRdb running MiXCR on the PCR reads. The sample lists 8,000 to 10,000 distinct CDR3 sequences; approximately 38% were seen once. The sequencing input was CD4+ T cells from blood, cultured in vitro. These receptors all stem from a human donor in good health. CDR3s include the opening cysteine and the closing phenylalanine or tryptophan. A D gene is named only where the DNA matches it firmly. Size tells how often a clone was seen (once, few, many) or the class of an expanded clone, and some rows leave it out.

TRBV7-3	-	-	TRBJ2-2	TGTGCCAGCAGCCTACCAGGGGGGCCCGGGGAGCTGTTTTTT	CASSLPGGPGELFF
TRBV18	-	-	TRBJ2-6	TGTGCCAGCTCACCACAGGGGTTACCTGGGGCCAACGTCCTGACTTTC	CASSPQGLPGANVLTF
TRBV7-2	-	few	TRBJ1-3	TGTGCCAGCAGCTTTCAGGGTAGCACCATATATTTT	CASSFQGSTIYF
TRBV19	-	-	TRBJ2-7	TGTGCCAGTAGTATAGGCCGAGCTTCCTACGAGCAGTACTTC	CASSIGRASYEQYF
TRBV29-1	TRBD1	-	TRBJ1-1	TGCAGCGTCGAAATGGACAGGACTACCTCGAACACTGAAGCTTTCTTT	CSVEMDRTTSNTEAFF
TRBV7-2	-	-	TRBJ1-6	TGTGCCAGCAGCTTAGGATTGACGAATAATTCACCCCTCCACTTT	CASSLGLTNNSPLHF
TRBV6-2/TRBV6-3	TRBD1	few	TRBJ1-6	TGTGCCAGCAGTTACTCGACAGGGCTCGTTAATTCACCCCTCCACTTT	CASSYSTGLVNSPLHF
TRBV2	-	-	TRBJ2-3	TGTGCCAGCACTAAGGAGCGGGTCACAGATACGCAGTATTTT	CASTKERVTDTQYF
TRBV6-1	-	-	TRBJ2-5	TGTGCCAGCAGTAATCCCTATCGGGGGGCGGGTCAAGAGACCCAGTACTTC	CASSNPYRGAGQETQYF
TRBV21-1	-	once	TRBJ1-2	TGTGCCAGCACAACAGGGAAGTTAGACTATGGCTACACCTTC	CASTTGKLDYGYTF
TRBV20-1	TRBD1	few	TRBJ1-1	TGCAGTCCTGGGACAGGGGGGAACACTGAAGCTTTCTTT	CSPGTGGNTEAFF
TRBV18	-	-	TRBJ1-2	TGTGCCAGCTCACCAATCACAACTAACTATGGCTACACCTTC	CASSPITTNYGYTF
TRBV28	TRBD2	-	TRBJ2-7	TGTGCCAGCAGTTTAAGGCTAGCGGGGACGAGCTCCTACGAGCAGTACTTC	CASSLRLAGTSSYEQYF
TRBV20-1	-	-	TRBJ2-3	TGCAGTGCTAGAGATCGGGGGGCTGGTAGCGTGACAGATACGCAGTATTTT	CSARDRGAGSVTDTQYF
TRBV9	-	-	TRBJ1-5	TGTGCCAGCAGCGTAGCCCCCGACAGCAATCAGCCCCAGCATTTT	CASSVAPDSNQPQHF
TRBV15	-	-	TRBJ1-2	TGTGCCACCAGCAGAGATCGGGTCTATGGCTACACCTTC	CATSRDRVYGYTF
TRBV19	TRBD2	once	TRBJ2-5	TGTGCCAGTAGCATATCCCTGGCTAGCGGACAAGAGACCCAGTACTTC	CASSISLASGQETQYF
TRBV10-3	TRBD2	-	TRBJ2-3	TGTGCCATCAGTGAGTCGAATAGCGGGAGGGTGAGCGCAGATACGCAGTATTTT	CAISESNSGRVSADTQYF
TRBV19	-	few	TRBJ1-5	TGTGCCAGTAGTATTGGAGATTATAGCAATCAGCCCCAGCATTTT	CASSIGDYSNQPQHF
TRBV29-1	-	-	TRBJ2-2	TGCAGCGCAGGCGGTAGGGACTTAGCGTGGAACACCGGGGAGCTGTTTTTT	CSAGGRDLAWNTGELFF
TRBV6-2/TRBV6-3	TRBD1	-	TRBJ1-1	TGTGCCAGCAGTGGACAGGGAATCGCTGAAGCTTTCTTT	CASSGQGIAEAFF
TRBV24-1	-	medium-sized	TRBJ1-5	TGTGCCACCAGTGAAGGGGTACAGCCCCAGCATTTT	CATSEGVQPQHF
TRBV23-1	-	few	TRBJ2-5	TGCGCCAGCAGTCAATTAACGGTAAAAGAGACCCAGTACTTC	CASSQLTVKETQYF
TRBV29-1	TRBD2	-	TRBJ2-1	TGCAGCGCCCTGGGCGGGACTACTTACAATGAGCAGTTCTTC	CSALGGTTYNEQFF
TRBV11-2	-	-	TRBJ2-6	TGTGCCAGCAGCGGTAGTATGGGACTCTCTGGGGCCAACGTCCTGACTTTC	CASSGSMGLSGANVLTF
TRBV20-1	TRBD1	-	TRBJ1-5	TGCAGTGCCACGGACAGGTGGAGCAATCAGCCCCAGCATTTT	CSATDRWSNQPQHF
TRBV4-2	-	few	TRBJ1-1	TGTGCCAGCAGCCAAGTGGGCAGGGATAAGTCTGGCGCTTTCTTT	CASSQVGRDKSGAFF
TRBV28	-	-	TRBJ2-7	TGTGCCAGCAGTTTATTTTCGGTGGGTTACTCCTACGAGCAGTACTTC	CASSLFSVGYSYEQYF
TRBV7-2	TRBD2	few	TRBJ2-5	TGTGCCAGCAGCTCCCGCGTGGGCGGGGGAGAGACCCAGTACTTC	CASSSRVGGGETQYF
TRBV6-2/TRBV6-3	-	few	TRBJ1-1	TGTGCCAGCAGCGTCTCGTTCCGGGAGAACACTGAAGCTTTCTTT	CASSVSFRENTEAFF
TRBV15	-	few	TRBJ2-2	TGTGCCACCAGCAGAAAAGGGACGACCGGGGAGCTGTTTTTT	CATSRKGTTGELFF
TRBV18	-	-	TRBJ2-3	TGTGCCAGCTCACCCCCCGCAGCCCGAGGTGCCACAGATACGCAGTATTTT	CASSPPAARGATDTQYF
TRBV10-3	-	-	TRBJ2-7	TGTGCCATCAGTGAACAACAAAACTACGAGCAGTACTTC	CAISEQQNYEQYF
TRBV19	TRBD2	once	TRBJ2-1	TGTGCCAGTTGCAAGCGGCTAGCGGACAATGAGCAGTTCTTC	CASCKRLADNEQFF
TRBV27	-	-	TRBJ2-1	TGTGCCACCCTCCCCAGCGTGAGTGCCTCCTACAATGAGCAGTTCTTC	CATLPSVSASYNEQFF
TRBV6-2/TRBV6-3	-	-	TRBJ2-7	TGTGCCAGCAGTTCTGGCTTTTCCTACGAGCAGTACTTC	CASSSGFSYEQYF
TRBV20-1	-	-	TRBJ2-6	TGCAGTGCTAGAGATCCCCGGGCTGGGGCCAACGTCCTGACTTTC	CSARDPRAGANVLTF
TRBV6-1	-	-	TRBJ2-5	TGTGCCAGCAGGGCCCTAGCGACGGAGACCCAGTACTTC	CASRALATETQYF
TRBV6-1	-	few	TRBJ1-2	TGTGCCAGCAGCCCCCTCCTGGGCGGCTACACCTTC	CASSPLLGGYTF
TRBV15	-	-	TRBJ1-6	TGTGCCACCAGCAGGGACAGACTTTCACCCCTCCACTTT	CATSRDRLSPLHF
TRBV6-2/TRBV6-3	-	-	TRBJ2-2	TGTGCCAGCAATCTCGGGAAGATCACCGGGGAGCTGTTTTTT	CASNLGKITGELFF
TRBV2	-	few	TRBJ1-6	TGTGCCAGCAGTGAGTTTTGGCTTTCCTATAATTCACCCCTCCACTTT	CASSEFWLSYNSPLHF
TRBV20-1	-	-	TRBJ1-6	TGCAGTGCTAGACTCACGAGCTCCTATAATTCACCCCTCCACTTT	CSARLTSSYNSPLHF
TRBV6-1	-	few	TRBJ2-5	TGTGCCAGCAGCAAAGGACCCGAGACCCAGTACTTC	CASSKGPETQYF
TRBV30	TRBD1	-	TRBJ1-5	TGTGCCTGGAGCGTTCGGGCAGGGGGTGGGCAGGCCCAGCATTTT	CAWSVRAGGGQAQHF
TRBV5-4	TRBD1	-	TRBJ2-7	TGTGCCAGCAGCTTGGGGGAGGACAGGGCCCTCTACGAGCAGTACTTC	CASSLGEDRALYEQYF
TRBV24-1	-	few	TRBJ2-7	TGTGCCACCAGTGATTTGGTTCCCGGGGCGACGGACGAGCAGTACTTC	CATSDLVPGATDEQYF